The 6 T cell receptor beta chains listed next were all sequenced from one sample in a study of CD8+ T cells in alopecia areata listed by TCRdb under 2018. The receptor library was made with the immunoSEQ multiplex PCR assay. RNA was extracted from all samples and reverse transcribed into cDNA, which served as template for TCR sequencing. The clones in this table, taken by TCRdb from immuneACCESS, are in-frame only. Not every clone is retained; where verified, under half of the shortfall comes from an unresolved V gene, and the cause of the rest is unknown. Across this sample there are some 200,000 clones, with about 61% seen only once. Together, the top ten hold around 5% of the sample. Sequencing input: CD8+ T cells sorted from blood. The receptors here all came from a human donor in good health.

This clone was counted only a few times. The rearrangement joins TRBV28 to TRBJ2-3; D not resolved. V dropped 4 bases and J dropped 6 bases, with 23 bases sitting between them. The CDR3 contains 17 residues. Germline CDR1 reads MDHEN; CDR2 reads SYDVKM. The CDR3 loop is CASSSDPMDPKWDTQYF. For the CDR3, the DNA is TGTGCCAGCAGTTCGGATCCAATGGACCCAAAATGGGATACGCAGTATTTT.

DNA of the CDR3: TGTGCCAGCAATTTATTAGGACTACCTCAGTACTTC. As protein: CASNLLGLPQYF. This chain joins TRBV2 and TRBJ2-7; D might be TRBD2 (6 bases). The CDR3 spans 12 residues. V lost 7 bases and J 10 bases, leaving 17 bases between the germline ends. CDR1 and CDR2 (germline): SNHLY, FYNNEI.

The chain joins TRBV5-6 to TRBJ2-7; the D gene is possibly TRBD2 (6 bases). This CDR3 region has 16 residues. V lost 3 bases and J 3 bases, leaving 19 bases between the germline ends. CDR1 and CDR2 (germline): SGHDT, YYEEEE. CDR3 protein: CASSSMGLLSGYEQYF. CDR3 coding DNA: TGTGCCAGCAGCTCCATGGGACTTCTCTCAGGCTACGAGCAGTACTTC.

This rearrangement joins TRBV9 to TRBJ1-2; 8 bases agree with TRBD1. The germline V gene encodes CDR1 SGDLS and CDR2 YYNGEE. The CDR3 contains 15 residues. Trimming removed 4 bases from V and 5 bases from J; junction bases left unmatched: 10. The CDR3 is CASSSSGDRLYGYTF. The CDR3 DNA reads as TGTGCCAGCAGCTCAAGTGGGGACAGGCTATATGGCTACACCTTC.

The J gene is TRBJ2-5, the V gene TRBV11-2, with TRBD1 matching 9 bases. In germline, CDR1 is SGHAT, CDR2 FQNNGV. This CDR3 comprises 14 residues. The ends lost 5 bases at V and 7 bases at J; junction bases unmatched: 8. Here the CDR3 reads CASSPGTGPGTQYF. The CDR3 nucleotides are TGTGCCAGCAGCCCCGGGACAGGGCCCGGGACCCAGTACTTC.

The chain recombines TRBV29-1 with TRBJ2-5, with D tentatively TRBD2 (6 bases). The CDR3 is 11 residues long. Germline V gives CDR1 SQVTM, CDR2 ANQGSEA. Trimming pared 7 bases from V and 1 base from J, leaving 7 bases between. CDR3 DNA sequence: TGCAGCGGGGACTTCCAAGAGACCCAGTACTTC. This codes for CSGDFQETQYF.